This TCR beta chain was profiled in a study of T-cell memory formation after mild COVID-19 (dated by TCRdb to 2020 to 2023). Background for the entire study: TCR sequence clusters from the two donors were largely donor specific. Two young, previously healthy adult volunteers, one female and one male, were included in the cohort. T-cell clones expanding and contracting after mild COVID-19 in a couple of donors were tracked by longitudinal TCRalpha and TCRbeta repertoire sequencing. The paper as a whole reports these results and caveats: Whether the second-wave clones peaking on day 37 were SARS-CoV-2 specific was not confirmed. Some responding clones were detected in pre-infection memory, suggesting pre-existing cross-reactive memory T cells joined the SARS-CoV-2 response. Contracting CD4+ clones were found mainly in CM and EM memory subsets, while CD8+ clones were enriched in EMRA. The study included only two mild cases, and larger cohorts that include severe cases with pre-infection samples were judged to be necessary. From day 15 to 85, contracting clones showed balanced CD4/CD8 phenotypes, whereas a second wave of clones that expanded from day 15 to 37 leaned towards CD4+.

Ficoll-Paque density gradient centrifugation was used to isolate PBMCs. This clonotype has just a few counts. Its cognate antigen has yet to be identified. The sample holds no much larger clone one base away, and base qualities are not on file. Sequencing relied on an Illumina NovaSeq 6000. TCRalpha and TCRbeta cDNA libraries were built by 5'RACE with constant-segment primers, adding sample barcodes and unique molecular identifiers. Trizol reagent was used to extract RNA from every sample. Library amplification was performed in two PCR steps, and a second sample barcode and Illumina TruSeq adapters were introduced in the second step. Sequencing of the libraries was done on an Illumina NovaSeq, producing 2 x 150 bp paired-end reads. The paper's processing steps were these. The reads were demultiplexed and collapsed into UMI-guided consensus sequences using migec v1.2.7. Using mixcr v2.1.11, UMI consensuses were aligned to TRA and TRB V and J templates and then assembled into clonotypes. A clonotype was counted as expanded or contracted only if both edgeR and NoisET called the change significant, with noise models trained on biological replicates. edgeR calls used a false discovery rate-adjusted p below 0.01 and a log2 fold-change threshold of 1. As an exploratory analysis of dynamics, max-normalized trajectories of the 1000 most abundant clonotypes were examined with PCA combined with hierarchical clustering. Separately sequenced CD4+ and CD8+ repertoires were used to assign a CD4 or CD8 phenotype to each responding clone. TCRdb applied fastp at Q25 and MiXCR to the public reads, then kept only in-frame beta chains. Every entry covers one CDR3 protein and lists the most common genes and DNA from its rows. These V and J calls are TCRdb output, not the study's own analysis. The table for this sample lists some 88,000 distinct CDR3 sequences; around a quarter of them were counted only once. The top ten constitute roughly 40% of the sample.

This TCR was recovered from a man aged 18 to 29 who had mild COVID-19 (a few samples of this study predate the infection). The sample titles of this study are shuffled in the database, so cell type and time point are left out; the donor was told from shared clones. The sequencing sample was made of PBMCs or a T cell subset sorted from them (not recorded which).

The CDR3 amino acid sequence is: CASSPGGLAGNEQFF. The DNA sequence follows: TGTGCCAGCAGTCCGGGGGGACTAGCGGGGAATGAGCAGTTCTTC. The V gene is TRBV27 and the J gene is TRBJ2-1; 13 bases in the middle match TRBD2. V is trimmed back by 5 bases and J by 7 bases, and the junction contains 5 bases that no gene match accounts for. CDR1 MNHEY and CDR2 SMNVEV are derived from the germline V gene (reference sequence). The CDR3 runs 15 residues from the cysteine to the phenylalanine. Here the CDR3 DNA is all that survives: 45 bases in frame from base 1.